This T cell receptor beta chain emerged from a study of T cells in localized non-small cell lung cancer. Study findings and constraints: Uninvolved adjacent lung had the highest recorded T cell clonality, with tumor below it. Among the top 100 tumor clones, a median 57 appeared in adjacent lung. A single tumor region was sequenced, leaving heterogeneity possible. Elevated circulating T cell density in blood was associated with longer overall survival.

Germline values: CDR1 SGHTA, CDR2 FQGNSA. V was pared by 5 bases and J by 0 bases, with 10 bases of the junction left unmatched. The CDR3 covers 18 residues. Details on this clone: Its antigen is unidentified.

TCRdb's copy holds only in-frame clones and misses some; the assay was immunoSEQ multiplex PCR. The sample contains about 54,000 clones, around 81% of which appear only once. The material was peripheral blood, obtained before any cancer treatment. The clonotype originates from a female donor of 60 years or more with stage II squamous cell lung carcinoma. The chain combines TRBV7-2 with TRBJ1-3, with 10 bases lining up with TRBD1. The DNA for the CDR3 is TGTGCCAGCAGCCTCTGGACAGGGGGAGGTCTCTCTGGAAACACCATATATTTT. Its protein product is CASSLWTGGGLSGNTIYF.